This section outlines one T cell receptor beta chain sequence together with its context. Its target is unknown. The sample originates from a study of identical twins. Study-wide points: The abundant beta clonotypes from cord blood had fewer insertions, and memory repertoires had none of this. Twin-shared out-of-frame alpha sequences showed excess low generation probability.

Each CDR3 protein gets one entry after TCRdb re-called the 5' RACE reads with MiXCR. The table lists 250,000 or so distinct CDR3 sequences, about 13% of them singletons. In addition, the sample was reused for a study of yellow fever vaccine responses in identical twins.

Input material: memory (CD45RO+) T cells sorted from blood. The receptor comes from a woman aged 18-35 years in good health.

This CDR3 is CASGWDKGQYF. In nucleotides, the CDR3 is TGTGCCAGCGGATGGGACAAGGGCCAGTACTTC. This chain links TRBV6-2 or TRBV6-3 with TRBJ2-5, with a weak D call TRBD1 (6 bases). Trimming stripped 8 bases from V and 10 bases from J, with 14 bases between. Germline values: CDR1 MNHEY, CDR2 SVGEGT. The CDR3 extends over 11 amino acids.